The entry that follows covers one T cell receptor beta chain sequence. Its antigen is unidentified. The data were obtained in a study of T cell responses to AZD1222 COVID-19 vaccine. Trimming took 4 bases from V and 0 from J, leaving 19 bases between them. This CDR3 spans 17 amino acids. The germline CDR1 and CDR2 sequences are SGHNT and YYREEE (reference sequence). Regarding the study as a whole: Clonal diversity was possibly underestimated; the donors were predominantly white British and more often female.

Generated by immunoSEQ multiplex PCR, the TCRdb table keeps only in-frame clones and is missing some. The sample lists more than 90,000 clones; 70% to 85% were seen once. The starting material was peripheral blood, obtained 28 days after the second AZD1222 dose. This receptor was identified in an adult who received the AZD1222 COVID-19 vaccine. The rearrangement joins TRBV5-4 to TRBJ1-1; D is perhaps TRBD1 (5 bases). The DNA of the CDR3 is TGTGCCAGCAGCCCGACAGCGGGCGCAGCGATGAACACTGAAGCTTTCTTT. Protein: CASSPTAGAAMNTEAFF.